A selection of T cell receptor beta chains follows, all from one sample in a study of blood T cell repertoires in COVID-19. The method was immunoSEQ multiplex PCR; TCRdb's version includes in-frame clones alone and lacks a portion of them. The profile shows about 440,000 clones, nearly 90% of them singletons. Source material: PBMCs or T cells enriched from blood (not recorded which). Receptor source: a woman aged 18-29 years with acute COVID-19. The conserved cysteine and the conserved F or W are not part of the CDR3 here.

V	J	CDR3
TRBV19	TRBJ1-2	ASSIVPTGYGYT
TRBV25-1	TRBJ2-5	ASSGSPRETQY
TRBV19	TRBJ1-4	ASSRGGLEKLF
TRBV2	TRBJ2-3	ASRRSYTDTQY
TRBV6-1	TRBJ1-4	ASSEIRATEGGLF
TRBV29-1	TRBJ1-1	SVDATINTEAF
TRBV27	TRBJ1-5	ASSLGTGNRPQH
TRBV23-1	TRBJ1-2	ASSQSGGFGYT
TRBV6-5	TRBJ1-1	ASVDEAF
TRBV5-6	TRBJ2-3	ASSLALDSFTDTQY
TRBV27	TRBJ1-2	ASSLSRGIGYT
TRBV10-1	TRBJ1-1	ASSGTGSQKGNTEAF
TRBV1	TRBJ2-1	TSSQEERFRTSGYNEQF
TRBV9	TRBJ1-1	ASSDSFSGTGGTEAF
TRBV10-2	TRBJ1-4	ASSESGANYYEKLF
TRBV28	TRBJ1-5	ASSPSPGQRNQPQH
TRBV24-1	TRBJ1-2	ATSDPGYGYT
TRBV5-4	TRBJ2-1	ASSLGWASVDNEQF
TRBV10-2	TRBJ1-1	ASTNHYGSTEAF
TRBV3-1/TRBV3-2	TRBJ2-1	ASSHTGTRIYNEQF
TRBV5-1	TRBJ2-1	ASSFQGARNEQF
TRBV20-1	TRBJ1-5	SASWLTQPQH
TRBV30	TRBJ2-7	AWSLLDMGIYEQY
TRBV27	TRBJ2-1	ASSPWGQSYNEQF
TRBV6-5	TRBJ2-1	ASSYSFAGAYNEQF
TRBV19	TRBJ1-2	ASSMSWRGNYGYT
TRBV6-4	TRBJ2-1	ASSERGGSYNEQF
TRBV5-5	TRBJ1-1	ASSLALITARRTEAF
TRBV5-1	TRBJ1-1	ASSLEAGWTEAF
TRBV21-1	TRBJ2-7	ASSERGFGEQY
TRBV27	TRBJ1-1	ASSSPGQLNTEAF
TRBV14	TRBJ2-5	ASRPGNQETQY
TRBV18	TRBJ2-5	ASSPEGGSERETQY
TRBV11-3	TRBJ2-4	ASSPRTGMMAKNIQY
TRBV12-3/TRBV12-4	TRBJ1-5	ASSFPDQPQH
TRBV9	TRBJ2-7	ASSVGRDHEQY
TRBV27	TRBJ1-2	ASTSQGHGYT
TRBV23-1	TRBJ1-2	ASSRNRGRSYGYT
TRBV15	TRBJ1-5	ATSNQRPSNQPQH
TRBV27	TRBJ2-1	ASTLTGDFRNEQF
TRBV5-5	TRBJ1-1	ASSMDSHPLNTEAF
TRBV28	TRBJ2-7	ASSSVDRLFPY
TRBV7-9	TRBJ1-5	ASSLAGNAGQPQH
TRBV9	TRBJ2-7	ASSPRTGLNEQY
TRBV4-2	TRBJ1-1	ASREVNTEAF
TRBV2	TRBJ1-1	ASTRTGSFTEAF
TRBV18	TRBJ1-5	ASSPPVEGHQPQH
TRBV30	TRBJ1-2	AWSRTGQGGYT
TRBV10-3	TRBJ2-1	AIRTGTSGRFNEQF
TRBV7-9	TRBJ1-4	ASSLGTGNEKLF
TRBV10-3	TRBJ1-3	AIRTQDTSGNTIY
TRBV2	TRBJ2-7	ASSDPGISYEQY